The present entry profiles one T cell receptor (beta chain) with its context. This sample was included in a study of blood T cells in healthy people across ages. Across the study: Template switching picked up about one barcoded beta molecule for each two T cells.

Primers used in a second PCR of about 6 to 11 cycles were a sample-barcoded 5' primer and a J-beta primer mix. TCRdb reprocessed the 5' RACE reads via MiXCR and lists one record per CDR3 protein. The sample holds 1,300,000 or so distinct CDR3 sequences, approximately 60% seen once. Every donor provided roughly 9.1 milliliters of peripheral blood. Per-sample yields of isolated PBMCs were at least 6 million. The TCR was taken from a man between 18 and 29 years old in good health. Sequences were obtained from blood.

The CDR3 spells CASSQARDSRGVNEQFF. CDR3 nucleotide sequence: TGTGCCAGCAGCCAAGCGCGGGACTCAAGGGGGGTGAATGAGCAGTTCTTC. The V gene is TRBV14, the J gene TRBJ2-1; D is perhaps TRBD1 or TRBD2 (6 bases each). The CDR3 is 17 residues long. The germline V gene has CDR1 SGHDN and CDR2 FVKESK. V lost 1 base and J 7 bases, leaving 20 bases between the germline ends.